The source of this T cell receptor beta chain is a study of blood T cells in healthy people across ages. Overall study results and limits: In older individuals, TCR beta diversity per million T cells was lower, falling roughly linearly with age. Versus aged donors, long-lived donors had higher diversity and more naive CD4+ cells. Naive T cell percentage strongly correlated with TCR beta diversity.

This clonotype was recorded many times. No antigen is known for it. A second PCR of 7 to 11 cycles used a sample-barcoded 5' primer and a J-beta primer mix. TCRdb recomputed calls from the 5' RACE reads with MiXCR, one row per CDR3 protein. The profile covers some 1.7 million distinct CDR3 sequences, with approximately 28% appearing a single time and roughly 8% taken by the ten largest. The individuals who served as donors were healthy Caucasians living in Russia, aged roughly 6 to 90. Germline CDR1 reads ENHRY; CDR2 reads SYGVKD. The CDR3 length is 12 residues. V lost 0 bases, J lost 5 bases, and 2 bases lay in between.

The receptor was derived from a woman in her 30s in good health. This sequence joins TRBV10-3 and TRBJ1-5; D call uncertain. The sequenced sample was blood. The CDR3 DNA sequence: TGTGCCATCAGTGAGTCTTATCAGCCCCAGCATTTT. Translating gives CAISESYQPQHF.